This TCR beta chain was observed in a study of blood T cells in healthy people across ages. A second roughly 6 to 11 cycle PCR used barcoded and J-beta primers. TCRdb re-called the 5' RACE reads through MiXCR, storing one row per CDR3 protein. The sample includes approximately 810,000 distinct CDR3 sequences, about 37% of them seen just once. Per-sample PBMC isolation yielded at least 6.5 million cells. This clonotype turned up a few times. Its antigen is unknown. Regarding the study as a whole: Long-lived donors carried more naive CD4+ cells and greater diversity than aged donors. Diversity of TCR beta correlated strongly with naive T cell percentage. Roughly linear declines in TCR beta diversity per million T cells occurred with age.

The CDR3 consists of 15 residues. CDR1 and CDR2 (germline): SGHRS, YFSETQ. Trimming took 0 bases from V and 7 from J, leaving 11 bases between them. Sequences were obtained from blood. V and J are TRBV5-1 and TRBJ1-6; no firm D call. The receptor comes from a man in his late teens or twenties in good health. In nucleotides, the CDR3 is TGCGCCAGCAGCTTGGAGTTAGACCCGAATTCACCCCTCCACTTT. Encoded protein: CASSLELDPNSPLHF.